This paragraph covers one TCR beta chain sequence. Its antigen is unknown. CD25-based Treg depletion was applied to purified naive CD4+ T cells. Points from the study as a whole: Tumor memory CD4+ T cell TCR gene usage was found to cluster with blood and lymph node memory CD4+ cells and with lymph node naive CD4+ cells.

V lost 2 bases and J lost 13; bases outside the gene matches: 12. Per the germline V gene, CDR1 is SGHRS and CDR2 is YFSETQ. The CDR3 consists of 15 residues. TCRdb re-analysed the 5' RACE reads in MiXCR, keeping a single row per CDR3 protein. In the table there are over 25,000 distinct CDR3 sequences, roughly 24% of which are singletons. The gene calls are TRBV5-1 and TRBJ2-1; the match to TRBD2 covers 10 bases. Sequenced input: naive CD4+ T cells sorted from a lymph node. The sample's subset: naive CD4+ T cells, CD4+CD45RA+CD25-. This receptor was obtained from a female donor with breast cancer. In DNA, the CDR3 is TGCGCCAGCAGCTTTATAACGGGCCTAGCGGGAGTACAGTTCTTC. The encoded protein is CASSFITGLAGVQFF.